The next 5 T cell receptor beta chains were all read from a single sample in a study of radiotherapy plus CTLA-4 blockade in lung cancer. Some clones are missing from TCRdb's copy, which holds only in-frame ones; the method was immunoSEQ multiplex PCR. The sample has roughly 50,000 clones, around 69% seen once; the top ten hold roughly 10%. The specimen was peripheral blood, collected from a patient treated with radiotherapy plus ipilimumab. All receptors come from a human donor with non-small cell lung cancer who had stable disease on radiotherapy plus ipilimumab.

V usage is TRBV19 and J usage is TRBJ1-2, with D unclear. The CDR3 spans 13 residues. Trimming removed 5 bases at V and 2 bases at J, with 9 bases between. The germline V gene encodes CDR1 LNHDA and CDR2 SQIVND (reference sequence). CDR3 nucleotide sequence: TGTGCCAGTAGTTCGCTACTCAACTATGGCTACACCTTC. It yields the protein CASSSLLNYGYTF.

In regard to this clone: Compared with germline, one end of the junction differs, possibly owing to a read error. The chain carries TRBV9 and TRBJ2-2; tentatively, D is TRBD1 or TRBD2 (7 bases each). From germline, CDR1 is SGDLS and CDR2 YYNGEE. The CDR3 loop spans 15 amino acids. The CDR3 DNA sequence: TGTGCCAGCGGCGTAGTGGGAGGGGGCTCCGGGGAGCTGTTTTTT. It encodes CASGVVGGGSGELFF.

V and J are TRBV2 and TRBJ2-3, with 10 bases identical to TRBD1. The CDR3 sequence is 14 residues long. Per the germline V gene, CDR1 is SNHLY and CDR2 is FYNNEI. The junction had 4 bases not matched to a gene; V was cut back by 8 bases and J by 2 bases. The CDR3: CASGQGGDTDTQYF. The CDR3, as DNA: TGTGCCAGCGGACAGGGGGGAGACACAGATACGCAGTATTTT.

The chain recombines TRBV4-3 with TRBJ1-6; D might be TRBD1 (6 bases). This CDR3 has 15 residues. Germline V gene data show CDR1 as LGHNA and CDR2 as YSLEER. V lost 0 bases and J 12 bases, leaving 15 bases between the germline ends. CDR3 DNA sequence: TGCGCCAGCAGCCAAGATCGGGGGGGCGGGGGACCCCTCCACTTT. Its translation is CASSQDRGGGGPLHF.

Only a few counts were recorded for this clone. This CDR3 is CSVPRRWEQFF. The CDR3 nucleotides are TGCAGTGTCCCCAGGAGGTGGGAGCAGTTCTTC. The chain is built from TRBV20-1 and TRBJ2-1, with D maybe TRBD2 (5 bases). Deletions cut 7 bases from V and 10 bases from J, with 14 bases between. CDR3 length equals 11 residues. Germline V CDR1 and CDR2: DFQATT, SNEGSKA (reference sequence).